This TCR beta chain was sequenced during a study of T cell clusters in autoimmune cytopenias. About the research overall: TRB sequencing had a median around 52,000 reads and under 2,500 distinct clonotypes per sample.

Multiplex touch-down PCR amplified TRB using TRB-A and TRB-B pools in one tube. TCRdb reprocessed the multiplex PCR reads and keeps a single row for each CDR3 protein, giving no DNA. This repertoire includes about 7,000 distinct CDR3 sequences. Each sample's input was approximately 270 ng genomic DNA, 38,000 or so genome equivalents. Germline V gives CDR1 SGHDT, CDR2 YYEEEE. The CDR3 extends over 12 amino acids. This sample also appeared in a second study, on T cell repertoires in aging, cancer and after chemotherapy. Per that paper: Clear clonal overlap appeared across healthy donor samples taken over several months to years. Loss of evenness, beyond lost richness, contributed to age-related TCR diversity decline in cancer patients.

The clonotype was recovered from a human donor in good health. Sequenced input: peripheral blood. The chain has TRBV5-6 and TRBJ2-3; the D call of TRBD1 rests on TCRdb alone, since no DNA is present to check it. The CDR3 here is CASSLPGAGPYF.